Listed below are T cell receptor beta chains from one sample, sequenced in a study of response to subunit inactivated influenza vaccine. In TCRdb, the RT-PCR reads were re-called with MiXCR into one record per CDR3 protein. The sample carries about 570,000 distinct CDR3 sequences, roughly 10% recorded once. This same sample was also taken into another study, of T cells expressing NK-cell markers.

Specimen: PBMCs from blood, collected on the day of vaccination. These receptors came from a man between 50 and 59 years old who received an inactivated influenza vaccine. The CDR3 runs from the conserved cysteine through the conserved F or W. The D gene is left open where the match is weak. Rows may omit the clone size; those that give it use once, few, many or a size class.

CSAEVSTDTQYF,TGCAGTGCGGAAGTAAGCACAGATACGCAGTATTTT,TRBV20-1,NA,few,TRBJ2-3
CASSPPIGRADTQYF,TGTGCCAGCAGCCCGCCGATCGGGAGGGCCGATACGCAGTATTTT,TRBV11-1,TRBD2,many,TRBJ2-3
CASSDLGENEKLFF,TGTGCCAGCAGTGATCTAGGGGAGAATGAAAAACTGTTTTTT,TRBV2,NA,NA,TRBJ1-4
CASSYGRGVSTDTQYF,TGTGCCAGCAGTTACGGGAGGGGAGTTAGCACAGATACGCAGTATTTT,TRBV6-5,TRBD2,few,TRBJ2-3
CASSGSSGSFNEQFF,TGTGCCAGCAGTGGTTCTAGCGGGAGTTTCAATGAGCAGTTCTTC,TRBV2,TRBD2,many,TRBJ2-1
CSVASSGSPHEQYF,TGCAGCGTTGCCTCTAGCGGGAGTCCCCACGAGCAGTACTTC,TRBV29-1,TRBD2,many,TRBJ2-7
CSVDHGGDEQYF,TGCAGCGTTGATCACGGGGGGGACGAGCAGTACTTC,TRBV29-1,TRBD2,NA,TRBJ2-7
CASSSTRQGRPQHF,TGTGCCAGCAGTTCAACCAGACAGGGTCGGCCCCAGCATTTT,TRBV27,TRBD1,NA,TRBJ1-5
CASSAPRPQGGETLISYEQYF,TGTGCCAGCAGCGCCCCTCGACCACAAGGGGGCGAAACTTTGATTTCCTACGAGCAGTACTTC,TRBV11-1,TRBD1,few,TRBJ2-7
CASSLGYLGLTTYEQYF,TGTGCCAGCAGCTTGGGTTATCTGGGGTTAACGACCTACGAGCAGTACTTC,TRBV5-5,NA,NA,TRBJ2-7
CSGVLRETQYF,TGCAGCGGCGTATTGCGGGAGACCCAGTACTTC,TRBV29-1,NA,many,TRBJ2-5
CASSVEGLAGSNEQFF,TGTGCCAGCAGCGTAGAGGGACTAGCGGGCTCGAATGAGCAGTTCTTC,TRBV9,TRBD2,NA,TRBJ2-1
CASSLGRTGLGSEAFF,TGTGCCAGCAGCTTAGGGAGGACAGGGCTTGGCTCTGAAGCTTTCTTT,TRBV7-9,TRBD1,few,TRBJ1-1
CASSDRPGVETQYF,TGTGCCAGCAGTGACAGGCCCGGAGTGGAGACCCAGTACTTC,TRBV2,NA,many,TRBJ2-5
CASVQGAGNTGELFF,TGTGCCAGTGTACAGGGGGCAGGCAACACCGGGGAGCTGTTTTTT,TRBV19,TRBD1,few,TRBJ2-2
CASSRRGLAGWEQFF,TGTGCCAGCAGCCGACGAGGGCTAGCGGGGTGGGAGCAGTTCTTC,TRBV11-1,TRBD2,NA,TRBJ2-1
CSARDGQFAGVENEQYF,TGCAGTGCTAGAGATGGACAGTTCGCGGGAGTTGAGAACGAGCAGTACTTC,TRBV20-1,NA,few,TRBJ2-7
CASSYGGANQETQYF,TGTGCCAGCAGTTATGGCGGGGCGAACCAAGAGACCCAGTACTTC,TRBV6-5,NA,few,TRBJ2-5
CASSAEGDTGELFF,TGTGCCAGCAGTGCCGAAGGGGACACCGGGGAGCTGTTTTTT,TRBV2,NA,many,TRBJ2-2
CASSVRGLWTDTQYF,TGTGCCAGCAGCGTCAGGGGGCTCTGGACAGATACGCAGTATTTT,TRBV12-3/TRBV12-4,TRBD1,few,TRBJ2-3
CASSPRVAGASSTDTQYF,TGTGCCAGCTCACCACGGGTAGCGGGGGCCTCTAGCACAGATACGCAGTATTTT,TRBV18,TRBD2,few,TRBJ2-3
CASNMGLAGGRNEQFF,TGTGCCAGTAACATGGGACTAGCGGGAGGGCGGAATGAGCAGTTCTTC,TRBV19,TRBD2,NA,TRBJ2-1
CSARFPRPNSPLHF,TGCAGTGCTAGATTCCCCCGCCCGAATTCACCCCTCCACTTT,TRBV20-1,NA,NA,TRBJ1-6
CASSLSETGIYEQFF,TGTGCCAGCAGTTTATCAGAGACAGGGATCTATGAGCAGTTCTTC,TRBV12-3/TRBV12-4,TRBD1,NA,TRBJ2-1
CASRSPGVGETQYF,TGTGCCAGCAGAAGCCCAGGGGTAGGGGAGACCCAGTACTTC,TRBV6-1,NA,NA,TRBJ2-5
CASGKPGRSYNEQFF,TGTGCCAGCGGGAAACCGGGACGTTCCTACAATGAGCAGTTCTTC,TRBV3-1,NA,few,TRBJ2-1
CASSDKDKIGNTIYF,TGTGCCAGCAGCGATAAAGACAAGATAGGAAACACCATATATTTT,TRBV28,NA,NA,TRBJ1-3
CASSRKENTGELFF,TGCGCCAGCAGCCGGAAGGAAAACACCGGGGAGCTGTTTTTT,TRBV4-3,NA,few,TRBJ2-2
CAWSYRTGSGNTIYF,TGTGCCTGGAGTTATCGGACGGGCTCTGGAAACACCATATATTTT,TRBV30,NA,many,TRBJ1-3
CASHHGGQGYEQYF,TGCGCCAGCCACCACGGGGGACAGGGATACGAGCAGTACTTC,TRBV5-1,TRBD1,few,TRBJ2-7
CATLREPPYNEQFF,TGTGCCACCCTCAGGGAGCCCCCCTACAATGAGCAGTTCTTC,TRBV28,NA,many,TRBJ2-1
CASNPGRWEGRSDEQFF,TGCGCCAGCAACCCTGGCCGGTGGGAGGGCCGTAGCGATGAGCAGTTCTTC,TRBV5-1,TRBD2,NA,TRBJ2-1
CASSPAQTNTGELFF,TGTGCCAGCTCACCGGCACAGACGAACACCGGGGAGCTGTTTTTT,TRBV18,NA,few,TRBJ2-2
CASSPQLGRFYKQYF,TGTGCCAGCAGTCCTCAACTAGGTCGGTTCTACAAGCAGTACTTC,TRBV12-3/TRBV12-4,NA,few,TRBJ2-7
CSVSYRSSYNEQFF,TGCAGCGTTTCGTACAGATCCTCCTACAATGAGCAGTTCTTC,TRBV29-1,NA,many,TRBJ2-1
CATHGPSRGNQPQHF,TGTGCCACCCACGGTCCCTCCCGCGGCAATCAGCCCCAGCATTTT,TRBV28,NA,NA,TRBJ1-5
CASSPGRIGYTF,TGTGCCAGCAGTCCCGGGCGGATAGGCTACACCTTC,TRBV12-3/TRBV12-4,NA,NA,TRBJ1-2